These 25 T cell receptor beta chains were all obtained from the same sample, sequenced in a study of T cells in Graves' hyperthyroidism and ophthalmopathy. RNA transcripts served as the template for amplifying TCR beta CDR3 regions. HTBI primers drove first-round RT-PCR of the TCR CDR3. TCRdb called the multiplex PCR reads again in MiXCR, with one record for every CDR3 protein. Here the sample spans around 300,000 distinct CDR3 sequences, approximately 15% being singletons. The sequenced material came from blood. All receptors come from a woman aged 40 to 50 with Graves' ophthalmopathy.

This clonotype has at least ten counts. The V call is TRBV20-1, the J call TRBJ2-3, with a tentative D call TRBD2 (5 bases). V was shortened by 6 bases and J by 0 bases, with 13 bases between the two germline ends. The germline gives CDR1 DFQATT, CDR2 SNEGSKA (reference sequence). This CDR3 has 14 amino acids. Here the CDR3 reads CSADPGRSTDTQYF. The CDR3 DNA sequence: TGCAGTGCGGATCCGGGGAGAAGCACAGATACGCAGTATTTT.

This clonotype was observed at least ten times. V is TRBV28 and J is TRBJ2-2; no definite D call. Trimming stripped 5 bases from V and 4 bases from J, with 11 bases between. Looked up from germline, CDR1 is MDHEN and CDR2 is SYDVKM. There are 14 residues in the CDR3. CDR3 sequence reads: CASSLPGGTGELFF. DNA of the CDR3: TGTGCCAGCAGTCTCCCTGGTGGCACCGGGGAGCTGTTTTTT.

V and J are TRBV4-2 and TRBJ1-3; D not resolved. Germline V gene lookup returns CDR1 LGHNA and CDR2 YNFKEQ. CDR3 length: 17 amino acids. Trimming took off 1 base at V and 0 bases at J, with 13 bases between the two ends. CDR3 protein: CASSQVTFGISGNTIYF. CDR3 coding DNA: TGTGCCAGCAGCCAAGTCACCTTCGGGATCTCTGGAAACACCATATATTTT.

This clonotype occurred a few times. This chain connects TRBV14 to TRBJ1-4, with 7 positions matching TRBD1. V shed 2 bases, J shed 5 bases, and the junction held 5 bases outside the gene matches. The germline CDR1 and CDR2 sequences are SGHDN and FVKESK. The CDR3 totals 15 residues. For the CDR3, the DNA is TGTGCCAGCAGCCAACGACAGGGACCGAATGAAAAACTGTTTTTT. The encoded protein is CASSQRQGPNEKLFF. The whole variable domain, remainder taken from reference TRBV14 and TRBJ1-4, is EAGVTQFPSHSVIEKGQTVTLRCDPISGHDNLYWYRRVMGKEIKFLLHFVKESKQDESGMPNNRFLAERTGGTYSTLKVQPAELEDSGVYFCASSQRQGPNEKLFFGSGTQLSVL.

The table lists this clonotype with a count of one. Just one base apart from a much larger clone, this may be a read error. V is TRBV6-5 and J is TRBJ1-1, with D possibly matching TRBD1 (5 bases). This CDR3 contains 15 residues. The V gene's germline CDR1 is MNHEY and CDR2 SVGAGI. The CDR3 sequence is CASSYSLGGNTGAFF. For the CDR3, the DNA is TGTGCCAGCAGTTACAGCCTCGGGGGGAACACTGGAGCTTTCTTT.

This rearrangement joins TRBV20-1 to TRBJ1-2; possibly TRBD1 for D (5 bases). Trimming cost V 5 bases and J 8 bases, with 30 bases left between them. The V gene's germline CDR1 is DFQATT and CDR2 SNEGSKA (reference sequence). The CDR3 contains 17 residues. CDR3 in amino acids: CSADTSGKQPLKRGYTF. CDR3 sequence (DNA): TGCAGTGCTGACACCTCAGGGAAACAACCCTTAAAGAGGGGCTACACCTTC.

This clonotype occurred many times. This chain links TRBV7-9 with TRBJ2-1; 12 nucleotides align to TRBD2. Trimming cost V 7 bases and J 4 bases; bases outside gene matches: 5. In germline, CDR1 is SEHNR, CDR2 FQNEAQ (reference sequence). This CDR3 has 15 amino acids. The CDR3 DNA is TGTGCCAGCAAAGGAGGACTAGCGGGGTACAATGAGCAGTTCTTC. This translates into CASKGGLAGYNEQFF.

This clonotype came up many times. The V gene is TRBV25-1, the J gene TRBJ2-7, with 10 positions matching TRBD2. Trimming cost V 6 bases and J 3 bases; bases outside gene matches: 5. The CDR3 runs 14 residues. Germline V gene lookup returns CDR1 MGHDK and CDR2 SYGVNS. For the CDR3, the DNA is TGTGCCAGCAGCCAGCGGGAGGGGGGCTACGAGCAGTACTTC. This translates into CASSQREGGYEQYF.

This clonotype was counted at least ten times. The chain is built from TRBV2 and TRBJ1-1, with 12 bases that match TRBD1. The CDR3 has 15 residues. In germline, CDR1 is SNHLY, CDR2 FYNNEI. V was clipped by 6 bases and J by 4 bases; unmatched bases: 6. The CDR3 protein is CASRGTGGKGTEAFF. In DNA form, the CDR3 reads TGTGCCAGCAGGGGGACAGGGGGCAAAGGCACTGAAGCTTTCTTT. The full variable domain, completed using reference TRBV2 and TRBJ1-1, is EPEVTQTPSHQVTQMGQEVILRCVPISNHLYFYWYRQILGQKVEFLVSFYNNEISEKSEIFDDQFSVERPDGSNFTLKIRSTKLEDSAMYFCASRGTGGKGTEAFFGQGTRLTVV.

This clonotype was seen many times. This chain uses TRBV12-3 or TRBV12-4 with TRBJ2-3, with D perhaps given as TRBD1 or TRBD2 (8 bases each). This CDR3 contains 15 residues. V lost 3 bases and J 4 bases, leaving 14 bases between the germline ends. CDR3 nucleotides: TGTGCCAGCAGTTTGGCGGGGGGACAGGCAGATACGCAGTATTTT. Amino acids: CASSLAGGQADTQYF.

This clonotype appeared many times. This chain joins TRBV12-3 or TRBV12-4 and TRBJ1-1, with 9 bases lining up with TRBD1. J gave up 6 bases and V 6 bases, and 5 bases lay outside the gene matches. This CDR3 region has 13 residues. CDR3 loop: CASSDDRGAEAFF. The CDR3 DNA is TGTGCCAGCAGCGACGACAGGGGGGCTGAAGCTTTCTTT.

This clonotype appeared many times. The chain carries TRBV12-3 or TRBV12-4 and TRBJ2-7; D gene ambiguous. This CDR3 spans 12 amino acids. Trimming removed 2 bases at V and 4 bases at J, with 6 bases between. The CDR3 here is CASSLTQYEQYF. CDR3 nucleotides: TGTGCCAGCAGTTTAACCCAATACGAGCAGTACTTC.

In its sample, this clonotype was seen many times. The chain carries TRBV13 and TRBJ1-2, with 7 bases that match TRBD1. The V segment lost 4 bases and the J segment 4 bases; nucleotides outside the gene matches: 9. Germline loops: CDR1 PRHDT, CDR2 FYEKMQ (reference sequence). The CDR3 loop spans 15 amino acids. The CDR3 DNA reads TGTGCCAGCAGCTCCTGGGACAGCACGAGCTATGGCTACACCTTC. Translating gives CASSSWDSTSYGYTF.

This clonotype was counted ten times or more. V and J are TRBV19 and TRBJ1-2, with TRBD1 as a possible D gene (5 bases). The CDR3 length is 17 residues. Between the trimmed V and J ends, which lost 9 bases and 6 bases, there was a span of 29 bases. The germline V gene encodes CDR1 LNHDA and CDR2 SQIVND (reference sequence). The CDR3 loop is CASNDRFWTGIGDGYTF. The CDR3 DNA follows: TGTGCCAGCAACGATAGATTTTGGACGGGGATAGGGGATGGCTACACCTTC.

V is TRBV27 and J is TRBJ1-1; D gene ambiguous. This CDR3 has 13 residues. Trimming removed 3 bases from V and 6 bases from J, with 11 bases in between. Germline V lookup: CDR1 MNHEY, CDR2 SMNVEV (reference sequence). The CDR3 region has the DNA TGTGCCAGCAGTTTCAGCGGATTCGCTGAAGCTTTCTTT. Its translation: CASSFSGFAEAFF.

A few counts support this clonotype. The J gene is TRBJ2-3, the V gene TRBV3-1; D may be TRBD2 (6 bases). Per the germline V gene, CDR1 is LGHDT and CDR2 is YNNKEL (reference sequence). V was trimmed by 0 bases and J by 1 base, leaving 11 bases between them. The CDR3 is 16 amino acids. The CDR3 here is CASSQDVLAGTDTQYF. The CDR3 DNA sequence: TGTGCCAGCAGCCAAGATGTGTTAGCGGGCACAGATACGCAGTATTTT.

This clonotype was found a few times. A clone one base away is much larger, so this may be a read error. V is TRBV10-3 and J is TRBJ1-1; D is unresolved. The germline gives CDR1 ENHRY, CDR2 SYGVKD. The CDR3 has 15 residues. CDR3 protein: CAIGESRVGNTEAFF. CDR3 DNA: TGTGCCATCGGTGAGTCGCGGGTGGGGAACACTGAAGCTTTCTTT.

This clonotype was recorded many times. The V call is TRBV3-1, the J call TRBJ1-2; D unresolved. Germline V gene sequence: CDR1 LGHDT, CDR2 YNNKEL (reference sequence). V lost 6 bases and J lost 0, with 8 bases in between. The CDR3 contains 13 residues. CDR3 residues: CASRPGTNYGYTF. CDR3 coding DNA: TGTGCCAGCAGACCCGGGACTAACTATGGCTACACCTTC.

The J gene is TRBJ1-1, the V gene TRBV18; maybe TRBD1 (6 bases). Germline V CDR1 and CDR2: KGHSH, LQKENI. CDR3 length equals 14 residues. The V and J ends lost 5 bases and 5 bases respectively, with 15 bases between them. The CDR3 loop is CASSAYRVWTEAFF. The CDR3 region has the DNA TGTGCCAGCTCAGCCTACAGGGTTTGGACTGAAGCTTTCTTT.

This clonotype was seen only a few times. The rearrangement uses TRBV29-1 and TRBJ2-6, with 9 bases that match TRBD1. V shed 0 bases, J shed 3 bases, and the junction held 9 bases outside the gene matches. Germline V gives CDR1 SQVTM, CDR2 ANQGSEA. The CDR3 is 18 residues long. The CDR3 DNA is TGCAGCGTTGAAGATCTTGAAGGGACAGGGTTTGGGGCCAACGTCCTGACTTTC. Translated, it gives CSVEDLEGTGFGANVLTF.

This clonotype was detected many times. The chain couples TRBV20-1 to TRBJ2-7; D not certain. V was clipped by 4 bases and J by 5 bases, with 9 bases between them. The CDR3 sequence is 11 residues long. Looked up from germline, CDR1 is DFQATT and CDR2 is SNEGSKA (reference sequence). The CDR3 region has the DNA TGCAGTGCTAAGACGTTTAACGAGCAGTACTTC. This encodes CSAKTFNEQYF.

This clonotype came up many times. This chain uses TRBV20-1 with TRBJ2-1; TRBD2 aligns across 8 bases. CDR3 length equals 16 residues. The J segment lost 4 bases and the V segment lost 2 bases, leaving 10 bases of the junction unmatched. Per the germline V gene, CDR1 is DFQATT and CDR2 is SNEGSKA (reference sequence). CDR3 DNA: TGCAGTGCTAGACGAAGCGGGAGCGGCCCTTACAATGAGCAGTTCTTC. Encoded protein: CSARRSGSGPYNEQFF.

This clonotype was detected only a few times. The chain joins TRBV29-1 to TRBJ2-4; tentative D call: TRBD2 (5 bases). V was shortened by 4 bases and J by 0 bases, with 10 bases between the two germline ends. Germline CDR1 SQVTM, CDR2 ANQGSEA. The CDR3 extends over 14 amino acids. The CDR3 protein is CSVGGGVAKNIQYF. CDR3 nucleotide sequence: TGCAGCGTTGGTGGAGGAGTAGCCAAAAACATTCAGTACTTC.

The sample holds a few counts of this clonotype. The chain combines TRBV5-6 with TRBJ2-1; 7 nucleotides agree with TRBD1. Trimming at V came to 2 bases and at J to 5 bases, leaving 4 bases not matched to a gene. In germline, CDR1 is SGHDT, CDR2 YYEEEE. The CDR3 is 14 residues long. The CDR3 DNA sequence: TGTGCCAGCAGCTTATTCAGGGGGAACAATGAGCAGTTCTTC. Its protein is CASSLFRGNNEQFF.

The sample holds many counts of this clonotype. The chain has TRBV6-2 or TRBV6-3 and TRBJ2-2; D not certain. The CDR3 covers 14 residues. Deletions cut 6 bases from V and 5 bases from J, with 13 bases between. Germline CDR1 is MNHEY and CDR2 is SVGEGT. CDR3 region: CASRPRLGTGELFF. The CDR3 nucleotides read TGTGCCAGCAGACCCCGTTTGGGAACCGGGGAGCTGTTTTTT.